Below, one TCR beta chain is given with its context. What it binds is not known. This sample is part of a study of early stage breast cancer tumors. Study overall: Of approximately 16 invasive breast tumors, about a dozen were hormone receptor-positive, HER2-negative. Average read coverage per sample was roughly 9.1-fold. Study-level results: Tumors had roughly 2.3-fold higher T cell density and higher clonality than adjacent normal breast tissue.

V was cut by 0 bases and J by 2 bases, with 11 bases left in between. This CDR3 contains 16 residues. CDR1 and CDR2 (germline): SGDLS, YYNGEE. Only in-frame clones appear in the TCRdb table, and some are missing; sequencing was by immunoSEQ multiplex PCR. This table has 25,000 to 35,000 clones, 80% appearing once. The clonotype originates from a person aged 55 to 75 with breast cancer. What was sequenced was blood. The chain couples TRBV9 to TRBJ2-2; no firm D call. CDR3 loop: CASSVDGILNTGELFF. For the CDR3, the DNA is TGTGCCAGCAGCGTAGACGGAATACTAAACACCGGGGAGCTGTTTTTT.